What follows are 13 T cell receptor beta chains derived from one specimen sequenced in a study of OX40 agonist ivuxolimab in advanced cancers. The table came from immunoSEQ multiplex PCR; TCRdb's copy has only in-frame clones and leaves some out. The sample includes about 76,000 clones, around 90% seen only once; the top ten take approximately 12%. Source: CD4+ or CD8+ T cells sorted from blood, taken in a trial of the OX40 agonist ivuxolimab. These receptors came from an adult with an advanced solid tumor such as melanoma, head and neck, liver or kidney cancer.

V usage is TRBV4-1 and J usage is TRBJ1-2; weak D call: TRBD1 (6 bases). The CDR3 has 15 amino acids. V was trimmed by 4 bases and J by 0 bases, leaving 12 bases between them. CDR1 and CDR2 from the germline V gene are MGHRA and YSYEKL. The CDR3: CASSLEQGSNYGYTF. The DNA of the CDR3 is TGCGCCAGCAGCCTTGAACAGGGCTCTAACTATGGCTACACCTTC.

The chain combines TRBV6-5 with TRBJ2-7; 14 bases are a match to TRBD2. The V gene's germline CDR1 is MNHEY and CDR2 SVGAGI. With V trimmed by 6 bases and J by 6 bases, 7 bases remained unmatched. The CDR3 is made up of 15 amino acids. The CDR3 DNA reads as TGTGCCAGCAGGCCACGACTAGCGGGAGGGTTCGAGCAGTACTTC. It is translated as CASRPRLAGGFEQYF.

The CDR3 region is CASSLEPGARKPQHF. CDR3 coding DNA: TGTGCCAGCAGCTTAGAACCAGGGGCTAGAAAGCCCCAGCATTTT. The chain has TRBV11-2 and TRBJ1-5; perhaps TRBD1 as D (6 bases). Germline V gene data show CDR1 as SGHAT and CDR2 as FQNNGV. The V gene lost 0 bases and the J gene lost 8 bases, with 14 bases spanning the gap. This CDR3 is built from 15 residues.

The chain joins TRBV27 to TRBJ1-2; D is ambiguous. The CDR3 is 13 residues long. Trimming removed 3 bases at V and 8 bases at J, with 13 bases between. Germline assignment: CDR1 MNHEY and CDR2 SMNVEV (reference sequence). The CDR3 spells CASSFTRFGGYTF. In nucleotides, the CDR3 is TGTGCCAGCAGTTTTACCAGGTTCGGCGGCTACACCTTC.

The J gene is TRBJ2-5, the V gene TRBV29-1; the D gene is possibly TRBD2 (7 bases). The end of the DNA aligns better with TRBJ2-7, so the J call may be wrong. The CDR3 spans 14 residues. Germline values: CDR1 SQVTM, CDR2 ANQGSEA. The CDR3 nucleotides read TGCAGCGTTGAAGATCACGGGGGGCTCTACGAGCAGTACTTC. Residues: CSVEDHGGLYEQYF.

The V gene is TRBV11-2, the J gene TRBJ1-1, with D possibly being TRBD1 (5 bases). Germline CDR1 and CDR2: SGHAT and FQNNGV. The CDR3 covers 14 residues. V lost 5 bases, J lost 11 bases, and 21 bases lay in between. This CDR3 reads CASSDLGRYLGAFF. The CDR3 region has the DNA TGTGCCAGCAGCGACCTGGGACGGTACCTGGGCGCTTTCTTT. Combining the CDR3 with reference TRBV11-2 and TRBJ1-1 gives the whole variable domain EAGVAQSPRYKIIEKRQSVAFWCNPISGHATLYWYQQILGQGPKLLIQFQNNGVVDDSQLPKDRFSAERLKGVDSTLKIQPAKLEDSAVYLCASSDLGRYLGAFFGQGTRLTVV.

The chain employs TRBV7-9 and TRBJ2-1; possibly TRBD2 for D (6 bases). CDR3 length: 16 amino acids. Germline V lookup: CDR1 SEHNR, CDR2 FQNEAQ (reference sequence). V lost 1 base to trimming and J lost 4 bases, with 14 bases between them. The CDR3 loop is CASSLVPSAGYNEQFF. CDR3 nucleotide sequence: TGTGCCAGCAGCTTAGTGCCCTCGGCGGGATACAATGAGCAGTTCTTC.

The chain links TRBV5-1 to TRBJ2-7, with D unclear. Germline CDR1 and CDR2: SGHRS and YFSETQ. This CDR3 contains 11 residues. Trimming left V 4 bases short and J 4 bases short, with 6 bases between. The CDR3 nucleotides are TGCGCCAGCAGCCATGGTTACGAGCAGTACTTC. As protein: CASSHGYEQYF.

On this clone itself: Other DNA sequences in this sample translate to the same CDR3. V gene TRBV27 combines with J gene TRBJ2-2; D is undetermined. This CDR3 contains 12 residues. V lost 5 bases and J lost 6, with 7 bases in between. The V gene's germline CDR1 is MNHEY and CDR2 SMNVEV (reference sequence). CDR3 coding DNA: TGTGCCAGCAGTCTTCTAGCCGGGGAGCTGTTTTTT. Encoded protein: CASSLLAGELFF.

This clone was seen a single time. The rearrangement uses TRBV28 and TRBJ1-1, with unresolved D. Germline CDR1 MDHEN, CDR2 SYDVKM. The V end was cut by 6 bases, the J end by 0 bases, with 17 bases between. This CDR3 has 16 residues. The CDR3 DNA is TGTGCCAGCAGCCTGTTTCGGGATTCCATGAACACTGAAGCTTTCTTT. Protein product: CASSLFRDSMNTEAFF.

The sample holds one count of this clone. This sequence joins TRBV27 and TRBJ2-1; D uncertain. The CDR3 totals 15 residues. V lost 2 bases and J lost 6, with 14 bases in between. CDR1 and CDR2 from the germline V gene are MNHEY and SMNVEV (reference sequence). CDR3 DNA: TGTGCCAGCAGTTTAAGCCCTACCTACCGCAATGAGCAGTTCTTC. Its protein is CASSLSPTYRNEQFF.

The genes are TRBV28 and TRBJ1-4; D not resolved. The V end was cut by 8 bases, the J end by 6 bases, with 16 bases between. This CDR3 has 14 residues. Looked up from germline, CDR1 is MDHEN and CDR2 is SYDVKM. CDR3 in DNA: TGTGCCAGCCGGGAGCCGGGCGGGCATGAAAAACTGTTTTTT. As protein: CASREPGGHEKLFF.

This clone showed up just a few times. The same CDR3 is also encoded by other DNA sequences in this sample. The chain combines TRBV19 with TRBJ1-1; D is possibly TRBD1 (5 bases). The V and J ends lost 3 bases and 1 base respectively, with 6 bases between them. Germline V gives CDR1 LNHDA, CDR2 SQIVND (reference sequence). The CDR3 sequence is 13 residues long. This CDR3 reads CASSMGRNTEAFF. The CDR3 bases are TGTGCCAGTAGTATGGGACGGAACACTGAAGCTTTCTTT.